These 19 T cell receptor beta chains were all obtained from the same sample, sequenced in a study of shared clonotypes between healthy human individuals. The table came from immunoSEQ multiplex PCR; TCRdb's copy has only in-frame clones and leaves some out. The repertoire has about 2.4 million clones, approximately 94% of them found once; the top ten carry 0.36%. Sample: naive CD4+ T cells from PBMCs. Specified subset: CD45RA+ positively selected. These receptors all stem from a man aged 18 to 29 in good health. Some clones in this sample may be carry-over from other donors' samples.

Only one count was recorded for this clone. The same CDR3 also results from other DNA sequences found in this sample. This chain connects TRBV27 to TRBJ2-2, with 11 bases that match TRBD1. Germline CDR1 and CDR2: MNHEY and SMNVEV (reference sequence). This CDR3 spans 14 amino acids. Trimming at V came to 5 bases and at J to 5 bases, leaving 1 base not matched to a gene. The CDR3 DNA follows: TGTGCCAGCAGTAGGGACAGGGGGACCGGGGAGCTGTTTTTT. Protein sequence: CASSRDRGTGELFF.

V is TRBV7-2 and J is TRBJ1-5; D is perhaps TRBD1 (6 bases). V was cut by 8 bases and J by 3 bases, with 8 bases left in between. Germline CDR1 reads SGHTA; CDR2 reads FQGNSA. The CDR3 sequence is 12 residues long. The CDR3 DNA is TGTGCCAGCGGGGGCCTCAATCAGCCCCAGCATTTT. Translation gives CASGGLNQPQHF.

The V gene is TRBV19, the J gene TRBJ2-5; D remains unclear. This CDR3 spans 13 amino acids. V lost 5 bases and J 0 bases, leaving 7 bases between the germline ends. The germline V gene has CDR1 LNHDA and CDR2 SQIVND (reference sequence). The CDR3 loop is CASSVGYQETQYF. The CDR3 DNA follows: TGTGCCAGTAGTGTGGGTTACCAAGAGACCCAGTACTTC.

The chain couples TRBV5-5 to TRBJ2-1, with TRBD2 matching over 11 bases. Per the germline V gene, CDR1 is SGHKS and CDR2 is YYEKEE (reference sequence). The CDR3 covers 15 residues. V shed 2 bases and J 3 bases; nucleotides not matched to a gene: 1. CDR3 protein: CASSFSGRVYNEQFF. The CDR3 region has the DNA TGTGCCAGCAGCTTTAGCGGGAGGGTCTACAATGAGCAGTTCTTC.

This clone was seen a handful of times. CDR3 residues: CAWSIGGYGYTF. The CDR3 bases are TGTGCCTGGAGCATTGGGGGCTATGGCTACACCTTC. The genes are TRBV30 and TRBJ1-2; tentatively, D is TRBD1 (5 bases). The CDR3 is made up of 12 amino acids. Trimming stripped 3 bases from V and 4 bases from J, with 9 bases between. Germline V lookup: CDR1 GTSNPN, CDR2 SVGIG (reference sequence).

V and J are TRBV6-1 and TRBJ2-7; TRBD2 matches at 7 bases. J was trimmed by 4 bases and V by 7 bases; bases with no gene match: 4. CDR3 size: 12 residues. Per germline, CDR1 MNHNS and CDR2 SASEGT. CDR3 nucleotide sequence: TGTGCCAGCAACCCTAGCGGTTACGAGCAGTACTTC. The encoded protein is CASNPSGYEQYF.

J is TRBJ2-7 and V is TRBV13, with D possibly TRBD2 on 5 matching bases. Trimming cost V 4 bases and J 2 bases, with 21 bases left between them. CDR1 PRHDT and CDR2 FYEKMQ come from the germline V gene (reference sequence). The CDR3 length is 17 residues. The CDR3 protein is CASSSRLEEGRTYEQYF. The CDR3 nucleotides are TGTGCCAGCAGCTCCCGCTTAGAAGAGGGCAGAACCTACGAGCAGTACTTC. Full variable domain (remainder filled in from reference TRBV13 and TRBJ2-7): AAGVIQSPRHLIKEKRETATLKCYPIPRHDTVYWYQQGPGQDPQFLISFYEKMQSDKGSIPDRFSAQQFSDYHSELNMSSLELGDSALYFCASSSRLEEGRTYEQYFGPGTRLTVT.

This clone came up a few times. The rearrangement uses TRBV7-9 and TRBJ1-1, with D maybe TRBD1 (5 bases). Trimming cost V 1 base and J 4 bases, with 13 bases left between them. Germline CDR1 reads SEHNR; CDR2 reads FQNEAQ (reference sequence). The length of the CDR3 is 15 residues. DNA of the CDR3: TGTGCCAGCAGCTTAGGGTCGGGGGAAGGCACTGAAGCTTTCTTT. It encodes CASSLGSGEGTEAFF.

DNA of the CDR3: TGTGCCAGCAGCGTAGGGGTGGGGTTAGCGGAGACCCAGTACTTC. It encodes CASSVGVGLAETQYF. The V call is TRBV9, the J call TRBJ2-5, with D possibly TRBD2 on 5 matching bases. CDR3 length equals 15 residues. Germline V CDR1 and CDR2: SGDLS, YYNGEE. V lost 0 bases to trimming and J lost 5 bases, with 14 bases between them.

Written as DNA, the CDR3 is TGCGCCAGCAGCTTGGATTGGGGAGCAAACACTGAAGCTTTCTTT. Its translation: CASSLDWGANTEAFF. J is TRBJ1-1 and V is TRBV5-1; D is ambiguous. Germline V gene data show CDR1 as SGHRS and CDR2 as YFSETQ. The CDR3 contains 15 residues. V was clipped by 0 bases and J by 2 bases, with 11 bases between them. The full variable domain, in which reference TRBV5-1 and TRBJ1-1 provide the parts outside the CDR3, is KAGVTQTPRYLIKTRGQQVTLSCSPISGHRSVSWYQQTPGQGLQFLFEYFSETQRNKGNFPGRFSGRQFSNSRSEMNVSTLELGDSALYLCASSLDWGANTEAFFGQGTRLTVV.

In regard to this clone: Other DNA sequences in this specimen translate into the identical CDR3. The CDR3 loop is CSVVGGSQETQYF. CDR3 nucleotides: TGCAGCGTTGTAGGGGGTTCACAAGAGACCCAGTACTTC. This rearrangement joins TRBV29-1 to TRBJ2-5; TRBD1 is a possible D gene (6 bases). Trimming cost V 4 bases and J 2 bases, with 11 bases left between them. This CDR3 contains 13 residues. CDR1 is SQVTM, CDR2 ANQGSEA, per germline.

The sample holds one count of this clone. J is TRBJ2-7 and V is TRBV6-6; 10 nucleotides match TRBD2. The V and J ends lost 4 bases and 6 bases, in that order; junction bases with no gene match: 9. CDR3 length equals 15 residues. Germline lookup yields CDR1 MNHNY and CDR2 SVGAGI (reference sequence). The CDR3: CASSSQAGGPGEQYF. The CDR3 region has the DNA TGTGCCAGCAGTTCTCAAGCGGGAGGGCCGGGCGAGCAGTACTTC.

The V and J genes are TRBV5-1 and TRBJ1-2, with 9 bases fitting TRBD1. The CDR3 loop spans 16 amino acids. V shed 2 bases and J 3 bases; nucleotides not matched to a gene: 8. The germline gives CDR1 SGHRS, CDR2 YFSETQ. The CDR3 nucleotides read TGCGCCAGCAGCTTAGGGGACAGGGCTCGCTACTATGGCTACACCTTC. Translation gives CASSLGDRARYYGYTF.

The chain carries TRBV5-1 and TRBJ2-6; TRBD2 aligns across 7 bases. Per germline, CDR1 SGHRS and CDR2 YFSETQ. V shed 4 bases, J shed 0 bases, and the junction held 7 bases outside the gene matches. The CDR3 extends over 17 amino acids. The CDR3 here is CASSNLAGNSGANVLTF. The CDR3 DNA reads as TGCGCCAGCAGCAACTTAGCGGGTAACTCTGGGGCCAACGTCCTGACTTTC.

This chain uses TRBV18 with TRBJ2-3; 7 nucleotides align to TRBD1. V was pared by 5 bases and J by 6 bases, with 8 bases of the junction left unmatched. The CDR3 has 14 amino acids. Looked up from germline, CDR1 is KGHSH and CDR2 is LQKENI. CDR3 DNA: TGTGCCAGCTCATCTTCTACAGGGGCGGATACGCAGTATTTT. Protein: CASSSSTGADTQYF.

The chain's CDR3 is CASRAGLAAGGIQNIQYF. The CDR3 bases are TGTGCCAGCAGAGCGGGACTAGCGGCCGGGGGGATCCAAAACATTCAGTACTTC. The genes are TRBV28 and TRBJ2-4; TRBD2 aligns across 11 bases. Germline V CDR1 and CDR2: MDHEN, SYDVKM. CDR3 length: 18 amino acids. J was trimmed by 5 bases and V by 6 bases; bases with no gene match: 15.

V usage is TRBV7-2 and J usage is TRBJ2-5; D possibly corresponds to TRBD1 (5 bases). Trimming removed 7 bases at V and 5 bases at J, with 17 bases between. This CDR3 has 14 amino acids. The germline CDR1 and CDR2 sequences are SGHTA and FQGNSA. The CDR3 nucleotides are TGTGCCAGCAACGCGTGGGCCCCAGGGGAGACCCAGTACTTC. Translated: CASNAWAPGETQYF.

This sequence joins TRBV19 and TRBJ2-6; D is unresolved. Germline lookup yields CDR1 LNHDA and CDR2 SQIVND (reference sequence). Trimming pared 6 bases from V and 2 bases from J, leaving 11 bases between. The CDR3 extends over 15 amino acids. CDR3 sequence: CASSQYGAGANVLTF. DNA of the CDR3: TGTGCCAGTAGCCAATATGGTGCTGGGGCCAACGTCCTGACTTTC.

The chain recombines TRBV4-3 with TRBJ2-1, with D possibly matching TRBD2 (5 bases). Between the trimmed V and J ends, which lost 3 bases and 10 bases, there was a span of 13 bases. Germline loops: CDR1 LGHNA, CDR2 YSLEER. CDR3 length equals 13 residues. CDR3 region: CASSQTNREEQFF. The CDR3 region has the DNA TGCGCCAGCAGCCAGACAAACCGGGAAGAGCAGTTCTTC.